The sequence of this T cell receptor beta chain was determined in a study of blood T cell repertoires in COVID-19. Assay used: immunoSEQ multiplex PCR; TCRdb lists only in-frame clones, some missing. The table lists fewer than 350,000 clones, around 87% of them singletons. Germline lookup yields CDR1 MGHRA and CDR2 YSYEKL. The J segment lost 3 bases and the V segment lost 0 bases, leaving 14 bases of the junction unmatched. This CDR3 spans 19 amino acids. V usage is TRBV4-1 and J usage is TRBJ2-3; 8 bases align to TRBD2. The sequence was collected from a woman between 18 and 29 years old with acute COVID-19. The sample was PBMCs or T cells enriched from blood (not recorded which). The CDR3 protein is CASSQDGNFGTRRTDTQYF. The DNA of the CDR3 is TGCGCCAGCAGCCAAGACGGAAATTTTGGGACTAGACGTACAGATACGCAGTATTTT.